This T cell receptor beta chain comes out of a study of beta chain features in type 1 diabetes. Every bit of the isolated RNA underwent reverse transcription, so sequencing read expressed TCRB transcripts. The protocol was immunoSEQ multiplex PCR, while the TCRdb copy is restricted to in-frame clones and leaves out a portion. The data contain some 400,000 clones, roughly 15% of them singletons. J gave up 7 bases and V 6 bases, and 4 bases lay outside the gene matches. The germline CDR1 and CDR2 sequences are MDHEN and SYDVKM. This CDR3 has 13 residues. The V and J genes are TRBV28 and TRBJ1-1, with 11 bases fitting TRBD1. The sequencing input was naive CD4+ T cells from blood. The sequence was collected from a woman aged 18-30 years in good health. In DNA form, the CDR3 reads TGTGCCAGCAGCCGGACAGGGGGCGGTGAAGCTTTCTTT. It yields the protein CASSRTGGGEAFF.